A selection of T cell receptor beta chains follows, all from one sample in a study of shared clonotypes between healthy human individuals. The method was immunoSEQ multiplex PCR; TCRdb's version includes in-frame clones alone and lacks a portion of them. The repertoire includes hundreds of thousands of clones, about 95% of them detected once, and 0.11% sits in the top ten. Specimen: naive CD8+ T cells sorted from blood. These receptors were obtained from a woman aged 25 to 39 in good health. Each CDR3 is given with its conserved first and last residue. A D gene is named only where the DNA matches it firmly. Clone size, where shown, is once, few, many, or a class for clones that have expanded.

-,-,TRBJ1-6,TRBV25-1,TGTGCCAGCAGAGCCTCTTCTCTCGGGTGGCTCCACTTT,CASRASSLGWLHF
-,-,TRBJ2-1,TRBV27,TGTGCCAGCAGTTTATTTTTGCGGGTAGCCTACAATGAGCAGTTCTTC,CASSLFLRVAYNEQFF
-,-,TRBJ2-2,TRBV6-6,TGTGCCAGCAGTTCCCTTCTGAACACCGGGGAGCTGTTTTTT,CASSSLLNTGELFF
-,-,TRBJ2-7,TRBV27,TGTGCCAGCAGTACTTCCGGGACTGTATACGAGCAGTACTTC,CASSTSGTVYEQYF
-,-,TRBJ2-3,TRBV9,TGTGCCAGCAGCGTAGCTACTTCCGTAGCAACCAGCACAGATACGCAGTATTTT,CASSVATSVATSTDTQYF
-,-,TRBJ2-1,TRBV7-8,TGTGCCAGCAGCCCCAGTTCTGGGAGCGTCGATGAGCAGTTCTTC,CASSPSSGSVDEQFF
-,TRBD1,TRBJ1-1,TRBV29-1,TGCAGCGTTGAAAGGGACGGGACAGGGGTTGAAGCTTTCTTT,CSVERDGTGVEAFF
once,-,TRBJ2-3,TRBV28,TGTGCCAGCAGTTTATTCTCTAGAAGCACAGATACGCAGTATTTT,CASSLFSRSTDTQYF
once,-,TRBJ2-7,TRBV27,TGTGCCAGCAGGCCCAGGACAGGAGGGATCTACGAGCAGTACTTC,CASRPRTGGIYEQYF
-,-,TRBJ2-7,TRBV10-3,TGTGCCATCAGTGAGTCTCCCGAGTTCTACGAGCAGTACTTC,CAISESPEFYEQYF
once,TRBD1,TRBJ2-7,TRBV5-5,TGTGCCAGCAGCTTTACACAGGGGGCCACCGACTACGAGCAGTACTTC,CASSFTQGATDYEQYF
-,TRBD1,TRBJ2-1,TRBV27,TGTGCCAGCAGCCAAGGCACCCAGGGGGCGTACAATGAGCAGTTCTTC,CASSQGTQGAYNEQFF
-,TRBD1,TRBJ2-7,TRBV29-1,TGCAGCGTTATCGGGACAGGGCTCACCGAGCAGTACTTC,CSVIGTGLTEQYF
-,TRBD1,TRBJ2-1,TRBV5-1,TGCGCCAGCAGCTTGGGGCAGGGGGTTGAGCAGTTCTTC,CASSLGQGVEQFF
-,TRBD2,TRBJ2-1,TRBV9,TGTGCCAGCAGTGTAGGCGTGGGGTGGACTAGCGGGACCCATGAGCAGTTCTTC,CASSVGVGWTSGTHEQFF
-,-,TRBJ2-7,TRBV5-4,TGTGCCAGCAGCCTATTGGACTTCGGGGGCGAGCAGTACTTC,CASSLLDFGGEQYF
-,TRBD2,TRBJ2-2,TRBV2,TGTGCCAGCAGTGGACTAGCGGTTACCGGGGAGCTGTTTTTT,CASSGLAVTGELFF
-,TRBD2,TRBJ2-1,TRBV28,TGTGCCAGCAGTTCCGAGACTAGCGGGAAGCCCAATGAGCAGTTCTTC,CASSSETSGKPNEQFF
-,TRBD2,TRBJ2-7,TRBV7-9,TGTGCCAGCAGCTTGACTAGCGGGAGCTACGAGCAGTACTTC,CASSLTSGSYEQYF
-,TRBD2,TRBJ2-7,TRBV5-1,TGCGCCAGCAGCTTGGAAACCTCCAGCGGGACGAGGGAGCAGTACTTC,CASSLETSSGTREQYF
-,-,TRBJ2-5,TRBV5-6,TGTGCCAGCAGCTTTCGACGAAACCTCCAAGAGACCCAGTACTTC,CASSFRRNLQETQYF
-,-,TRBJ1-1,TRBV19,TGTGCCAGTAGTATCGGGAGGAACACTGAAGCTTTCTTT,CASSIGRNTEAFF
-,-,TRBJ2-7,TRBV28,TGTGCCAGCAGTTTAGGTGAGGGGGGAGAGCAGTACTTC,CASSLGEGGEQYF
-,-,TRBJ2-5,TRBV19,TGTGCCAGTAGTAGCGAAGGGGGGACCCAGTACTTC,CASSSEGGTQYF
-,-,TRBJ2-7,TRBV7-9,TGTGCCAGCAGCTTAGAACTCACAGGGCCAACCTACGAGCAGTACTTC,CASSLELTGPTYEQYF
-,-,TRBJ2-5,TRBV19,TGTGCCAGTAGTACCTACGCCGGGCGAGAGACCCAGTACTTC,CASSTYAGRETQYF
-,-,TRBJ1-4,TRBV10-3,TGTGCCATCAGTGAGTCGCCCACGGGGATAGCCTCTGAAAAACTGTTTTTT,CAISESPTGIASEKLFF
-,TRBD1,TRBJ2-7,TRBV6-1,TGTGCCAGCAGTGAATGGACAGGGGATTACGAGCAGTACTTC,CASSEWTGDYEQYF
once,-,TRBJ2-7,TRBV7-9,TGTGCCAGCAGCCCCAGAGGCCGGGACTGGATCTACGAGCAGTACTTC,CASSPRGRDWIYEQYF
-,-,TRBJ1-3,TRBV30,TGTGCCTGGAGTGGTCCAGGGCCGGACTGTGGAAACACCATATATTTT,CAWSGPGPDCGNTIYF
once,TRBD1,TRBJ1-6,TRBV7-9,TGTGCCAGCAGCCCTGGGGACAGGCCTCATACACCCCTCCACTTT,CASSPGDRPHTPLHF
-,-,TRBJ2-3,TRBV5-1,TGCGCCAGCAGCTTGGGAGGGTGGCTAGCCCCGAGAGGAAGTACAGATACGCAGTATTTT,CASSLGGWLAPRGSTDTQYF
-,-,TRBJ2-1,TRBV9,TGTGCCAGCAGCGAGATGAGATACAATGAGCAGTTCTTC,CASSEMRYNEQFF
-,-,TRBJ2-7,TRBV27,TGTGCCAGCAGTTTATCCCCACTCTACGAGCAGTACTTC,CASSLSPLYEQYF
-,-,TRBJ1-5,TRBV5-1,TGCGCCAGCAGCTTGGAGGGGGGCATTCAGCCCCAGCATTTT,CASSLEGGIQPQHF